A selection of T cell receptor beta chains follows, all from one sample in a study of T-cell reconstitution after alpha-beta-depleted transplantation in children. From the PCR reads, TCRdb called clonotypes with MiXCR, one entry per CDR3 protein. Of hundreds of thousands of distinct CDR3 sequences listed, around a tenth are singletons. The input for sequencing was PBMCs, taken before TCRalphabeta/CD19-depleted stem cell transplant. The source is a boy under two years old with acute myeloid leukemia, due to receive a stem cell transplant. Both conserved end residues are part of each CDR3. The D gene is left open where the match is weak. Not every row has a clone size; where given, it reads once, few, many or a size class.

>TRBJ2-3|many|TRBV2|-
CASSEAQYF
TGTGCCAGCAGTGAAGCCCAGTATTTT
>TRBJ1-1|many|TRBV5-1|-
CASTPGNTEAFF
TGCGCCAGCACCCCTGGGAACACTGAAGCTTTCTTT
>TRBJ2-3|many|TRBV11-2|TRBD1
CASSYRDRLIDTQYF
TGTGCCAGCAGCTACCGGGACAGGCTCATCGATACGCAGTATTTT
>TRBJ2-5|many|TRBV20-1|-
CSARGAGETQYF
TGCAGTGCTAGAGGGGCTGGAGAGACCCAGTACTTC
>TRBJ2-1|many|TRBV20-1|-
CSALTYNEQFF
TGCAGTGCACTAACCTACAATGAGCAGTTCTTC
>TRBJ2-1|many|TRBV24-1|TRBD2
CATSDLGAGATNEQFF
TGTGCCACCAGTGATTTGGGAGCGGGAGCCACCAATGAGCAGTTCTTC
>TRBJ2-7|many|TRBV5-1|TRBD1
CASSLDPGGASYEQYF
TGCGCCAGCAGCTTGGATCCAGGGGGCGCCTCCTACGAGCAGTACTTC
>TRBJ1-5|-|TRBV19|-
CASSISTGLQPQHF
TGTGCCAGTAGTATTTCTACCGGGCTTCAGCCCCAGCATTTT
>TRBJ2-7|many|TRBV28|TRBD1
CASSFGDRGGYEQYF
TGTGCCAGCAGTTTTGGGGACAGGGGAGGCTACGAGCAGTACTTC
>TRBJ2-7|-|TRBV4-3|TRBD1
CASSQDPGQGQYF
TGCGCCAGCAGCCAAGATCCGGGACAGGGGCAGTACTTC
>TRBJ1-5|many|TRBV6-2/TRBV6-3|-
CASSYLLQGQPQHF
TGTGCCAGCAGTTATTTACTTCAGGGTCAGCCCCAGCATTTT
>TRBJ2-7|many|TRBV5-6|-
CASSFGTYEQYF
TGTGCCAGCAGCTTTGGGACATACGAGCAGTACTTC
>TRBJ1-6|many|TRBV5-1|-
CASSLETAYNSPLHF
TGCGCCAGCAGCTTGGAAACCGCTTATAATTCACCCCTCCACTTT
>TRBJ1-6|-|TRBV24-1|-
CATSDADSPLHF
TGTGCCACCAGTGATGCTGATTCACCCCTCCACTTT
>TRBJ1-4|many|TRBV4-3|TRBD1
CASSRTGGGEKLFF
TGCGCCAGCAGTCGGACAGGGGGCGGTGAAAAACTGTTTTTT
>TRBJ2-7|many|TRBV6-5|TRBD1
CASSYLTGQGSYEQYF
TGTGCCAGCAGTTACTTAACGGGACAGGGATCCTACGAGCAGTACTTC
>TRBJ2-3|many|TRBV5-5|-
CASSLPRYTDTQYF
TGTGCCAGCAGCTTGCCCAGATACACAGATACGCAGTATTTT
>TRBJ2-6|few|TRBV29-1|TRBD2
CSVETPGGGNSGANVLTF
TGCAGCGTTGAAACCCCAGGCGGGGGTAACTCTGGGGCCAACGTCCTGACTTTC
>TRBJ2-1|many|TRBV6-2/TRBV6-3|-
CASSWAHNEQFF
TGTGCCAGCAGTTGGGCACACAATGAGCAGTTCTTC